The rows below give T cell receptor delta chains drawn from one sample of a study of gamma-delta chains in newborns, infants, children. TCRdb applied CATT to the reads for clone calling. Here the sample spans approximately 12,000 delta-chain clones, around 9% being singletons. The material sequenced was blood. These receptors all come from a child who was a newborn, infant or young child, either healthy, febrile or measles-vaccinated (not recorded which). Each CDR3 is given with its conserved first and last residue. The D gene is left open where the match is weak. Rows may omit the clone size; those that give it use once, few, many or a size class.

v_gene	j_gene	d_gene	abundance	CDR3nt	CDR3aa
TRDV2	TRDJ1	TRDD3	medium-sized	TGTGCCTGTGACCTACTGGGGGATGCGGGGGATCATACCGATAAACTCATCTTT	CACDLLGDAGDHTDKLIF
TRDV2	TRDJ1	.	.	TGTGCCTGTGACACCGTAAGTAGGACCTACGCCGATAAACTCATCTTT	CACDTVSRTYADKLIF
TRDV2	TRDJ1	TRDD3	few	TGTGCCTGTGACGCCATCCTGGGGATACGGGGGTACACCGATAAACTCATCTTT	CACDAILGIRGYTDKLIF
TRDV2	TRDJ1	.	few	TGTGCCTGTGACCCCCTGGGCTTACGCTTAGCCACCGATAAACTCATCTTT	CACDPLGLRLATDKLIF
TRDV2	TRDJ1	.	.	TGTGCCTGTGACACGATTGGGACTCCGACCTTCGGCGATAAACTCATCTTT	CACDTIGTPTFGDKLIF
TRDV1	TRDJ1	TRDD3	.	TGTGCTCTTGGGACCCGGACCCTACCTGGGGGAGACACCGATAAACTCATCTTT	CALGTRTLPGGDTDKLIF
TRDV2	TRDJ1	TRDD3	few	TGTGCCTGTGACTCCTTGGGGGATACCGATAAACTCATCTTT	CACDSLGDTDKLIF
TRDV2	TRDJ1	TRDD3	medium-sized	TGTGCCTGTGACATCATCGCGGGGGCTGGGGGATACACCGATAAACTCATCTTT	CACDIIAGAGGYTDKLIF
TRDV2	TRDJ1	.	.	TGTGCCTGTGACGCCATGAACACCGATAAACTCATCTTT	CACDAMNTDKLIF
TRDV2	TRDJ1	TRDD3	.	TGTGCCTGTACCGGCCTTCCTACAGAACTGGGGGATAAGGGCACCGATAAACTCATCTTT	CACTGLPTELGDKGTDKLIF
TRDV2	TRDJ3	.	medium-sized	TGTGCCTGTGACACACCCGGGGGTCCAAGCTCCTGGGACACCCGACAGATGTTTTTC	CACDTPGGPSSWDTRQMFF
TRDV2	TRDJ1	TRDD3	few	TGTGCCTGTGACACTCTACTGGGGGATACCCTCACCGATAAACTCATCTTT	CACDTLLGDTLTDKLIF
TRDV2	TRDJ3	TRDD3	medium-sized	TGTGCCTGTGACACCGTACTGGGGGACGCCTCCTGGGACACCCGACAGATGTTTTTC	CACDTVLGDASWDTRQMFF
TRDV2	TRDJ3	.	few	TGTGCCTGTGACACCGGATACCCCTCCACCTGGGACACCCGACAGACGTTTTTC	CACDTGYPSTWDTRQTFF
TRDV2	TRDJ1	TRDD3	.	TGTGCCTGTGACACTCTACTACTGGGGGACCCGTACACCGATAAACTCATCTTT	CACDTLLLGDPYTDKLIF
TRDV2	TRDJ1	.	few	TGTGCCTGTGACACCGCTGCGGGGCCTCGCGATAAACTCATCTTT	CACDTAAGPRDKLIF
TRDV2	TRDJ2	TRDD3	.	TGTGCCTGTGACACCGGGGGATACGCTTTGACAGCACAACTCTTCTTT	CACDTGGYALTAQLFF
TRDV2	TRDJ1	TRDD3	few	TGTGCCTGTGACACCATAGGTACTGGGGATGACACCGATAAACTCATCTTT	CACDTIGTGDDTDKLIF
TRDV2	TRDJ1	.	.	TGTGCCTGTGACACCGTGGAGCTGACCGATAAACTCATCTTT	CACDTVELTDKLIF
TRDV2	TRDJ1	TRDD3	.	TGTGCCTGTGACGCGTCGCTGGGGGACACCGATAAACTCATCTTT	CACDASLGDTDKLIF
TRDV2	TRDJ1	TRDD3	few	TGTGCCTGTGACACCGTAGTTTGGGGATACACTCCAACCGATAAACTCATCTTT	CACDTVVWGYTPTDKLIF
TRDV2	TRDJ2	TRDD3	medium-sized	TGTGCCTGTGACACCTGGGGGATGACAGCACAACTCTTCTTT	CACDTWGMTAQLFF
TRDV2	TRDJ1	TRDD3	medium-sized	TGTGCCTGTGACCACGTACTGGGGGATACTGCCCCCCCGTACACCGATAAACTCATCTTT	CACDHVLGDTAPPYTDKLIF
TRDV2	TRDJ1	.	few	TGTGCCTGTGACACCGTAGAAGGGCCTGATAAACTCATCTTT	CACDTVEGPDKLIF
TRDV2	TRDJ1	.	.	TGTGCCTGTGACCTACTGGGAGGTGGAGATAAACTCATCTTT	CACDLLGGGDKLIF
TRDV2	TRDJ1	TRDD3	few	TGTGCCTGTGACGCCTTACTGGGGGACCACACCGATAAACTCATCTTT	CACDALLGDHTDKLIF
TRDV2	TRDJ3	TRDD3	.	TGTGCCTGTGACATACTGGGGGACAGCTCCTGGGACACCCGACAGATGTTTTTC	CACDILGDSSWDTRQMFF
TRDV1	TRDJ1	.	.	TGTGCTCTTGGGCCGGCGCCTCGTAACATCTTT	CALGPAPRNIF